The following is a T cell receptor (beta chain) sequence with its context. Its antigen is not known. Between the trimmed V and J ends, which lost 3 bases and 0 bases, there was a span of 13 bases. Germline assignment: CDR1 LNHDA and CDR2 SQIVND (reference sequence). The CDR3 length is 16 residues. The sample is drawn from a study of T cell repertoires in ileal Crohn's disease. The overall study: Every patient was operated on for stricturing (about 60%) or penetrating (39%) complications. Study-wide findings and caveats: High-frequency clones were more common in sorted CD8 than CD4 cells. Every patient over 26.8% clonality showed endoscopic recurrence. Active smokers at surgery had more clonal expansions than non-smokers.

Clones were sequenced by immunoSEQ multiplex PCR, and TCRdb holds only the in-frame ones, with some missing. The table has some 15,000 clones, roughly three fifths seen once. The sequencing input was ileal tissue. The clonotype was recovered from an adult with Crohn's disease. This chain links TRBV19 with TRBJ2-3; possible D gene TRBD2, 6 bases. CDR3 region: CASSIGGGASTDTQYF. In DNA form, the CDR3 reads TGTGCCAGTAGTATCGGGGGAGGCGCTAGCACAGATACGCAGTATTTT.